This is a list of T cell receptor beta chains from one sample in a study of shared clonotypes between healthy human individuals. TCRdb keeps only in-frame clones here, not all; method: immunoSEQ multiplex PCR. The repertoire holds about 1.5 million clones, with approximately 98% as singletons. Sequenced sample: naive CD4+ T cells sorted from blood. The receptors shown here come from a man aged 30-40 years in good health. Each CDR3 is given without its conserved first and last residue. The D gene is left open where the match is weak. Where a row states a size, it is once, few, many or the class of an expanded clone; other rows omit it.

j_gene,d_gene,abundance,v_gene,CDR3aa
TRBJ1-5,TRBD1,.,TRBV27,ASSLYVRQGGQPQH
TRBJ1-1,.,.,TRBV2,ASSGGAEAF
TRBJ2-3,TRBD2,.,TRBV14,ASREGGGSTDTQY
TRBJ1-3,TRBD1,.,TRBV5-1,ASSIQTGGGNTIY
TRBJ2-5,TRBD2,.,TRBV10-3,AISRLAGGKETQY
TRBJ1-3,.,.,TRBV5-4,ASSLDINSGNTIY
TRBJ2-5,.,.,TRBV6-5,ASSKLGARETQY
TRBJ2-3,TRBD2,.,TRBV9,ASSGLAGGDGEGQY
TRBJ1-2,.,.,TRBV5-1,ASSPGEGWGYT
TRBJ1-3,TRBD1,.,TRBV19,ASSFPGQGNTIY
TRBJ2-7,.,.,TRBV5-1,ASSPIGQYEQY
TRBJ2-7,TRBD2,once,TRBV15,ATSRVLAGGRDEQY
TRBJ1-4,.,.,TRBV5-6,ASSLGDGKLF
TRBJ2-7,TRBD1,.,TRBV27,ASSSPGQGPEQY
TRBJ2-7,.,.,TRBV27,ASSFSGFGHLEQY
TRBJ2-5,TRBD1,.,TRBV5-4,ASRRGQGDTEETQY
TRBJ1-5,.,.,TRBV19,ASSLMGTRGQPQH
TRBJ1-1,TRBD1,.,TRBV4-1,ASSQRSGQYTEAF
TRBJ2-1,.,.,TRBV7-9,ASSYVLAEQF
TRBJ2-7,.,.,TRBV28,ASSGPNSYEQY
TRBJ2-3,.,.,TRBV6-6,ASSPTSKDTQY
TRBJ2-7,TRBD1,.,TRBV5-4,ASSGPDRGNEQY
TRBJ2-3,TRBD2,.,TRBV7-9,ASSRLADGDTQY
TRBJ2-5,TRBD1,.,TRBV2,ASSENRGVAETQY
TRBJ1-4,.,.,TRBV29-1,SVAGTINEKLF
TRBJ2-6,.,.,TRBV27,ASTRLVSASGANVLT
TRBJ2-5,TRBD1,.,TRBV2,ASSVDRGVETQY
TRBJ1-2,TRBD1,once,TRBV6-5,ASSETGVHGYT
TRBJ1-5,TRBD1,once,TRBV5-4,ASSFGTGANQPQH
TRBJ2-1,.,.,TRBV2,ATRGGLENEQF
TRBJ2-5,.,.,TRBV27,ASSYQAGRETQY
TRBJ2-2,TRBD1,.,TRBV4-1,ASSRGQGGTGELF
TRBJ2-1,TRBD2,.,TRBV9,ASSKTSLDEQF
TRBJ1-5,.,.,TRBV28,ASSFAGPQH
TRBJ1-4,.,.,TRBV5-4,AVGGGGQSNEKLF
TRBJ2-3,TRBD2,.,TRBV5-1,ASSSVHREDSTDTQY
TRBJ2-5,.,.,TRBV25-1,ASSRMGGSLGETQY
TRBJ2-3,TRBD2,.,TRBV19,ASSKSRTSGSGGTQY
TRBJ2-3,.,once,TRBV27,ASSLGGHLSGTDTQY
TRBJ1-1,.,.,TRBV6-5,ASSKAGKNTEAF
TRBJ2-1,.,.,TRBV28,ASTQIPRYNEQF
TRBJ1-2,.,.,TRBV28,ASSTPGQSKRNYGYT
TRBJ2-2,TRBD2,.,TRBV5-1,ASSLASSGTSVTGELF
TRBJ1-5,.,.,TRBV2,GSGSGAQPQH
TRBJ2-1,TRBD2,.,TRBV7-2,ASSLAGTSGRNEQF
TRBJ1-2,.,.,TRBV10-3,AISEPNRKGRGGYT
TRBJ2-7,.,once,TRBV5-1,ASSGEGVDGDEQY
TRBJ1-3,.,.,TRBV10-1,ASSSGLPGNTIY
TRBJ2-7,.,.,TRBV5-1,ASQRTDSYEQY
TRBJ2-3,.,.,TRBV5-4,ASSLAEAGVSDTQY
TRBJ2-3,.,.,TRBV14,ASSHYQSWGDTQY
TRBJ2-2,.,.,TRBV7-3,ASSGPTQTGTGELF
TRBJ1-3,TRBD1,.,TRBV6-6,ASSYADRGNTIY